The clone carrying this TCR beta chain was observed at least ten times. Its antigen is not identified. The sample originates from a study of T cells in Graves' hyperthyroidism and ophthalmopathy. V lost 4 bases and J 4 bases, leaving 17 bases between the germline ends. The CDR3 sequence is 16 residues long. Per the germline V gene, CDR1 is MDHEN and CDR2 is SYDVKM. Study-level findings and limits: Blood shared most expanded thyroid clonotypes above 0.001.

Patients aged 18 to 65 had newly diagnosed hyperthyroidism lasting under 2 months. PBMCs were sourced from roughly 9.1 ml fresh peripheral blood. Regions amplified from RNA transcripts were the TCR beta CDR3 regions. HTBI primers were employed in a first-round RT-PCR of the TCR CDR3. TCRdb recomputed calls from the multiplex PCR reads with MiXCR, one row per CDR3 protein. The sample yields 600,000 or so distinct CDR3 sequences, around 15% seen once. The rearrangement uses TRBV28 and TRBJ2-4; tentatively, D is TRBD1 (6 bases). Sequencing was performed on blood. The source of this sequence is a woman aged 30 to 39 with Graves' hyperthyroidism. The CDR3 reads CASSSTGPPAKNIQYF. The CDR3 nucleotides read TGTGCCAGCAGTTCCACAGGGCCCCCGGCGAAAAACATTCAGTACTTC.